Included here is one TCR beta chain sequence, with context. The CDR3 extends over 14 amino acids. CDR1 and CDR2 (germline): SGHDT, YYEEEE. The J segment lost 6 bases and the V segment lost 3 bases, leaving 8 bases of the junction unmatched. TCRdb redid the calling of the RT-PCR reads with MiXCR, one entry per CDR3 protein. The repertoire has about 700,000 distinct CDR3 sequences, about 14% of them found once; the top ten carry 3% to 4.5%. Sequencing input: memory CD4+ T cells from blood. The receptor comes from a female donor in good health, serving as a healthy control. This sequence joins TRBV5-6 and TRBJ1-1; 7 positions agree with TRBD1. CDR3: CASSWTGTVPEAFF. DNA of the CDR3: TGTGCCAGCAGCTGGACCGGGACAGTGCCTGAAGCTTTCTTT.